This TCR beta chain was captured by sequencing in a study of blood T cell repertoires in COVID-19. Assay used: immunoSEQ multiplex PCR; TCRdb lists only in-frame clones, some missing. Here the sample spans about 20,000 clones, 70% to 90% being singletons. Germline V gene lookup returns CDR1 MNHNY and CDR2 SVGAGI (reference sequence). J gave up 8 bases and V 5 bases, and 7 bases lay outside the gene matches. The length of the CDR3 is 13 residues. The sequence was obtained from a human donor in a cohort sampled during active COVID-19. Sequencing was done on a sample of peripheral blood. The chain couples TRBV6-6 to TRBJ1-2; 8 positions match TRBD1. The CDR3 loop reads CASSQDRAGGYTF. DNA for the CDR3: TGTGCCAGCAGTCAGGACAGGGCGGGAGGCTACACCTTC.